A selection of T cell receptor beta chains follows, all from one sample in a study of T cell responses to AZD1222 COVID-19 vaccine. Assay: immunoSEQ multiplex PCR; the TCRdb copy retains only in-frame clones and omits some. The data contain some 150,000 clones, about nine tenths of them singletons. Sequences were derived from peripheral blood, sampled on day 0 of AZD1222 vaccination. Every receptor here comes from an adult in good health. Both conserved end residues are part of each CDR3. The D gene is left open where the match is weak. Clone size is stated in some rows and not others, as once, few, many or a class when expanded.

TGTGCCAGCAGCTCCTGGACTAGCGGAGGGGCGTACAATGAGCAGTTCTTC | CASSSWTSGGAYNEQFF | TRBD2 | TRBJ2-1 | - | TRBV11-3
TGTGCCAGCAGTGAGGGACTAGCGGACCAAGAGACCCAGTACTTC | CASSEGLADQETQYF | TRBD2 | TRBJ2-5 | - | TRBV6-1
TGTGCCAGCAGGCCTACTAGCGGGGGGGCCTACGAGCAGTACTTC | CASRPTSGGAYEQYF | TRBD2 | TRBJ2-7 | - | TRBV7-2
TGTGCCAGCGGAGCGGGGGGGTCCCCCGGTACAGATACGCAGTATTTT | CASGAGGSPGTDTQYF | TRBD2 | TRBJ2-3 | once | TRBV3-1/TRBV3-2
TGTGCCAGCAGCTTGGACCTTAGGGGAGGCTCCTACGAGCAGTACTTC | CASSLDLRGGSYEQYF | - | TRBJ2-7 | - | TRBV5-6
TGTGCCAGCAGCCGAACGGCCGGGGGAGGGGCCGATGGCTACACCTTC | CASSRTAGGGADGYTF | - | TRBJ1-2 | - | TRBV14
TGTGCCAGCAGCGGGATTAAATGGGGGAGCACAGATACGCAGTATTTT | CASSGIKWGSTDTQYF | - | TRBJ2-3 | - | TRBV2
TGTGCCAGCAGCTTCACGGGGGGGCGCAATGAAAAACTGTTTTTT | CASSFTGGRNEKLFF | - | TRBJ1-4 | - | TRBV7-2
TGTGCCAGTAGTATTACAGGGGTGTTTGACGAGCAGTACTTC | CASSITGVFDEQYF | TRBD1 | TRBJ2-7 | - | TRBV19
TGTGCCAGTAGACAGGACGAGGACACTGAAGCTTTCTTT | CASRQDEDTEAFF | - | TRBJ1-1 | once | TRBV19
TGTGCCAGCAGTTTATCCCTAGCGGGAGGGGATACGCAGTATTTT | CASSLSLAGGDTQYF | TRBD2 | TRBJ2-3 | - | TRBV28
TGTGCCTGGGGCGGATTTGAAAAACTGTTTTTT | CAWGGFEKLFF | - | TRBJ1-4 | - | TRBV30
TGTGCCTGGAGTAGCGGGAGTTTAGCCAAAAACATTCAGTACTTC | CAWSSGSLAKNIQYF | TRBD2 | TRBJ2-4 | few | TRBV30
TGCGCCAGCAGCTATGGACAGGTCAGAACCAATGAAAAACTGTTTTTT | CASSYGQVRTNEKLFF | TRBD1 | TRBJ1-4 | - | TRBV5-1
TGTGCCAGCAGCGCCACGGAAGATACGCAGTATTTT | CASSATEDTQYF | - | TRBJ2-3 | - | TRBV3-1/TRBV3-2
TGTGCCTGGAGTGTTCAGGTAGACACACATACGCAGTATTTT | CAWSVQVDTHTQYF | - | TRBJ2-3 | - | TRBV30
TGCAGCGTTGAACTCCGTTGGACTGAAGCTTTCTTT | CSVELRWTEAFF | - | TRBJ1-1 | - | TRBV29-1
TGTGCCAGCTCCGGTCGGGGCAGCAATCAGCCCCAGCATTTT | CASSGRGSNQPQHF | - | TRBJ1-5 | - | TRBV9
TGCAGTGCTAGTCCCAGCTTGAACACTGAAGCTTTCTTT | CSASPSLNTEAFF | - | TRBJ1-1 | - | TRBV20-1
TGTGCCAGTAGTATAACCTCGACAGGGGGTGGCACAGATACGCAGTATTTT | CASSITSTGGGTDTQYF | TRBD1 | TRBJ2-3 | - | TRBV19
TGTGCCAGTAGTATAGAGGGGATATTGGGAAGGCGAACCACTGAAGCTTTCTTT | CASSIEGILGRRTTEAFF | - | TRBJ1-1 | - | TRBV19
TGTGCCAGCAGTACACTCAGGGGATTGGAGTATGGCTACACCTTC | CASSTLRGLEYGYTF | - | TRBJ1-2 | - | TRBV6-5
TGTGCCAGCAGCATCGACGGGAACTATGGCTACACCTTC | CASSIDGNYGYTF | - | TRBJ1-2 | - | TRBV5-4
TGTGCCAGCAGCCAACAATTTACTGAAGCTTTCTTT | CASSQQFTEAFF | - | TRBJ1-1 | - | TRBV13
TGTGCCAGCAGCTTGGGAGCCTCCGATACGCAGTATTTT | CASSLGASDTQYF | - | TRBJ2-3 | - | TRBV5-6
TGTGCCAGCAGCCTGAGATGGGGAGCCTACGAGCAGTACTTC | CASSLRWGAYEQYF | - | TRBJ2-7 | - | TRBV9
TGTGCCAGCAGTTCGCGGGATAGCAATCAGCCCCAGCATTTT | CASSSRDSNQPQHF | - | TRBJ1-5 | - | TRBV6-5
TGTGCCAGCAGCCAAGTAGCGGGAGGGATGGAGACCCAGTACTTC | CASSQVAGGMETQYF | TRBD2 | TRBJ2-5 | - | TRBV4-2
TGTGCCAGCAGCCGCCTCGGGACAGGGCTTGAAGCTTTCTTT | CASSRLGTGLEAFF | TRBD1 | TRBJ1-1 | - | TRBV27
TGTGCCAGCAGCCCCGGGACAGGGGGCGGCGGCAATCAGCCCCAGCATTTT | CASSPGTGGGGNQPQHF | TRBD1 | TRBJ1-5 | - | TRBV7-2
TGTGCCAGCAGCTTCGACAGGGCTTCTGGAAACACCATATATTTT | CASSFDRASGNTIYF | TRBD1 | TRBJ1-3 | - | TRBV5-8
TGTGCCAGCAGTTCCCTAGACCGACAGGGGGCTAACACTGAAGCTTTCTTT | CASSSLDRQGANTEAFF | TRBD1 | TRBJ1-1 | - | TRBV27
TGTGCCATCAAGGCGGCCTTTCCGGGGGGGGCGGAAGAGACCCAGTACTTC | CAIKAAFPGGAEETQYF | TRBD2 | TRBJ2-5 | - | TRBV10-3
TGTGCCAGCAGTTACTCCGGGGGGGACACTGAAGCTTTCTTT | CASSYSGGDTEAFF | - | TRBJ1-1 | - | TRBV6-6
TGTGCCAGCAGTTATGGTCCTGGAGCCACAGATACGCAGTATTTT | CASSYGPGATDTQYF | - | TRBJ2-3 | - | TRBV6-2/TRBV6-3
TGTGCCAGCGAATACAGGGGGCTTGTTGGTCAGCCCCAGCATTTT | CASEYRGLVGQPQHF | TRBD1 | TRBJ1-5 | - | TRBV19
TGTGCCAGCAGCTTAGCCAGTTCCTACGAGCAGTACTTC | CASSLASSYEQYF | - | TRBJ2-7 | - | TRBV11-1
TGTGCCAGCAGTTACGGGGGATCTCGTTCACCCCTCCACTTT | CASSYGGSRSPLHF | - | TRBJ1-6 | - | TRBV6-2/TRBV6-3
TGCGCCAGCAGCCAAGATCCGAACAGGGGCAGAAAGACCCAGTACTTC | CASSQDPNRGRKTQYF | TRBD1 | TRBJ2-5 | - | TRBV4-1
TGTGCCAGCAGCTTAGGGGGCAGGGGGAGAGCTAACTATGGCTACACCTTC | CASSLGGRGRANYGYTF | TRBD1 | TRBJ1-2 | - | TRBV7-2
TGTGCCAGCACCGGGGCGCCGGAGAACACTGAAGCTTTCTTT | CASTGAPENTEAFF | - | TRBJ1-1 | - | TRBV6-5
TGTGCCAGCAGCCAAGGGGGAGGGGTTAATGAAAAACTGTTTTTT | CASSQGGGVNEKLFF | - | TRBJ1-4 | - | TRBV3-1/TRBV3-2
TGCGCCAGCAGCCAATGGGGGTACGGCACAGATACGCAGTATTTT | CASSQWGYGTDTQYF | - | TRBJ2-3 | - | TRBV5-1
TGTGCCTGGAGTGTAAGTAGCGGGAGACTCTACGAGCAGTACTTC | CAWSVSSGRLYEQYF | TRBD2 | TRBJ2-7 | - | TRBV30
TGTGCCAGCAGTGAGGAAGGGGTCCTTAGGACCGGGGAGCTGTTTTTT | CASSEEGVLRTGELFF | - | TRBJ2-2 | few | TRBV6-1
TGTGCCAGCAGCGTTAGCGGGAGCAACACCGGGGAGCTGTTTTTT | CASSVSGSNTGELFF | TRBD2 | TRBJ2-2 | once | TRBV11-3
TGTGCCAGCAGCTTTAACCAGATCGCCGGAAACACCATATATTTT | CASSFNQIAGNTIYF | - | TRBJ1-3 | - | TRBV13